This passage covers 13 T cell receptor beta chains from one sample sequenced in a study of cytomegalovirus exposure and HLA in healthy donors. The PCR had 60 Vbeta and 13 Jbeta primers. Measured with immunoSEQ multiplex PCR; TCRdb has only the in-frame clones, and not every one. Of around 100,000 clones in the sample, more than 70% were seen once. The sequencing sample was made of PBMCs. These receptors were collected from a woman aged 60-75 years in good health and CMV-seropositive.

This rearrangement joins TRBV5-1 to TRBJ1-3; a weak D match, TRBD1 (6 bases). Deletions cut 4 bases from V and 0 bases from J, with 20 bases between. CDR3 length: 18 residues. CDR1 is SGHRS, CDR2 YFSETQ, per germline. This chain's CDR3 is CASSPGTFRLDSGNTIYF. Here the CDR3 DNA reads TGCGCCAGCAGCCCCGGGACATTCCGTCTGGACTCTGGAAACACCATATATTTT.

The chain couples TRBV7-3 to TRBJ2-7; no clear D. In germline, CDR1 is SGHTA, CDR2 FQGTGA. The CDR3 is 15 residues long. The V end was cut by 5 bases, the J end by 6 bases, with 20 bases between. In DNA, the CDR3 is TGTGCCAGCAGCCGCCGGAGTGCCCTACCCCCCGAGCAGTACTTC. It specifies CASSRRSALPPEQYF.

CDR3 amino acids: CASSPRDRGSEAFF. The CDR3 bases are TGTGCCAGCTCACCAAGGGACAGGGGGTCTGAAGCTTTCTTT. The chain joins TRBV18 to TRBJ1-1; 11 nucleotides line up with TRBD1. The CDR3 loop spans 14 amino acids. V shed 2 bases and J 6 bases; nucleotides not matched to a gene: 2. In germline, CDR1 is KGHSH, CDR2 LQKENI.

This chain uses TRBV9 with TRBJ1-1, with D possibly matching TRBD1 (5 bases). V lost 0 bases to trimming and J lost 5 bases, with 11 bases between them. In germline, CDR1 is SGDLS, CDR2 YYNGEE. The CDR3 consists of 14 residues. CDR3: CASSVAPGGTEAFF. Here the CDR3 DNA reads TGTGCCAGCAGCGTAGCACCCGGGGGAACTGAAGCTTTCTTT.

This clone was detected only a few times. V gene TRBV19 combines with J gene TRBJ2-1; 7 bases agree with TRBD2. CDR1 LNHDA and CDR2 SQIVND come from the germline V gene (reference sequence). V gave up 10 bases and J gave up 7 bases; unmatched junction bases: 10. This CDR3 spans 13 amino acids. The CDR3 loop reads CATSLTSANEQFF. Here the CDR3 DNA reads TGTGCCACCTCCCTAACTAGCGCGAATGAGCAGTTCTTC.

The chain employs TRBV11-2 and TRBJ2-3; D might be TRBD2 (5 bases). V was shortened by 2 bases and J by 1 base, with 10 bases between the two germline ends. The CDR3 contains 15 residues. Germline-derived CDR1 and CDR2 are SGHAT and FQNNGV. The CDR3, as DNA: TGTGCCAGCAGCTTATCGGCACTAGGCACAGATACGCAGTATTTT. This translates into CASSLSALGTDTQYF.

The chain recombines TRBV7-9 with TRBJ2-3; D remains unclear. CDR1 is SEHNR and CDR2 is FQNEAQ in the germline V gene (reference sequence). There are 15 residues in the CDR3. Trimming shortened V by 5 bases and J by 6 bases, and 18 bases separated the two germline ends. DNA for the CDR3: TGTGCCAGCAGCCCATCCGGCGGCAATGGGGATACGCAGTATTTT. Protein product: CASSPSGGNGDTQYF.

The chain links TRBV9 to TRBJ1-3; D ambiguous. V lost 0 bases to trimming and J lost 0 bases, with 16 bases between them. This CDR3 has 18 amino acids. CDR1 is SGDLS, CDR2 YYNGEE, per germline. The CDR3 DNA follows: TGTGCCAGCAGCGTAGCTCATACGTCCCGGGGCTCTGGAAACACCATATATTTT. It specifies CASSVAHTSRGSGNTIYF.

V gene TRBV23-1 combines with J gene TRBJ1-2; the match to TRBD1 covers 10 bases. TRBV23-1 is classed as an ORF, of uncertain function. V trimming: 9 bases; J trimming: 3 bases; junction bases outside the gene matches: 10. The CDR3 loop spans 15 amino acids. This CDR3 is CARQETGTGDYGYTF. In DNA, the CDR3 is TGCGCCAGGCAAGAAACCGGGACAGGGGACTATGGCTACACCTTC.

The chain combines TRBV14 with TRBJ2-7; TRBD2 agrees at 9 bases. Germline CDR1 SGHDN, CDR2 FVKESK. V lost 10 bases and J lost 8; bases outside the gene matches: 18. The CDR3 has 15 residues. The DNA of the CDR3 is TGTGCCACCGTGGAGTGGGCGGGAGGGCCTCACCAGCAGTACTTC. It is translated as CATVEWAGGPHQQYF.

The rearrangement joins TRBV28 to TRBJ1-1; tentatively, D is TRBD1 (5 bases). Germline V gene lookup returns CDR1 MDHEN and CDR2 SYDVKM. The germline V and J ends were trimmed by 1 base and 5 bases, with 11 bases remaining between them. The CDR3 spans 14 residues. In nucleotides, the CDR3 is TGTGCCAGCAGTTTATACGGGGGGGGGACTGAAGCTTTCTTT. As protein: CASSLYGGGTEAFF.

V is TRBV18 and J is TRBJ1-2; no clear D. The CDR3 runs 11 residues. The V and J ends lost 3 bases and 4 bases respectively, with 3 bases between them. Germline V gene lookup returns CDR1 KGHSH and CDR2 LQKENI. CDR3 in DNA: TGTGCCAGCTCACCCGGCTATGGCTACACCTTC. It is translated as CASSPGYGYTF.

This clone was seen a single time. This chain uses TRBV28 with TRBJ2-2; TRBD1 aligns across 7 bases. V trimming: 3 bases; J trimming: 3 bases; junction bases outside the gene matches: 4. This CDR3 contains 15 residues. Germline V gene lookup returns CDR1 MDHEN and CDR2 SYDVKM. The CDR3: CASSFRDSYTGELFF. In DNA form, the CDR3 reads TGTGCCAGCAGTTTCCGGGACAGCTACACCGGGGAGCTGTTTTTT.